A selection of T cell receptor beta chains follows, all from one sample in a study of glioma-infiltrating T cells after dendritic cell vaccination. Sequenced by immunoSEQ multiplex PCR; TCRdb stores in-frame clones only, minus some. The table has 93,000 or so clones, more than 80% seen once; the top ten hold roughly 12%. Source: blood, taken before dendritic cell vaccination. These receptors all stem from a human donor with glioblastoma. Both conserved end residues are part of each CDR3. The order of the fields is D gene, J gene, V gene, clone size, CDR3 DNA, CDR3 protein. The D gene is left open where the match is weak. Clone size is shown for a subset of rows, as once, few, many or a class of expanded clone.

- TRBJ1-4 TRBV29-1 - TGCAGCGTGGGGATTCGGGGGTCGGGAGAAAAACTGTTTTTT CSVGIRGSGEKLFF
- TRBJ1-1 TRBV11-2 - TGTGCCAGCAGCATTAGTCTGGGAGCTGCGACTTTCTTT CASSISLGAATFF
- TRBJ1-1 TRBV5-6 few TGTGCCAGCAGCTCCGACACCTTGACTGAAGCTTTCTTT CASSSDTLTEAFF
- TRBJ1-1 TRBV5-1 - TGCGCCAGCAGCTTGGAGCAGGGGCGGATTGAAGCTTTCTTT CASSLEQGRIEAFF
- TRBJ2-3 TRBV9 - TGTGCCAGCAGCGGAGCGGGTAGCACTGGCACAGATACGCAGTATTTT CASSGAGSTGTDTQYF
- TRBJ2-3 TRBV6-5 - TGTGCCAGCCGCCAGTGGTGGGGGGATTTTTTCACGCAGTATTTT CASRQWWGDFFTQYF
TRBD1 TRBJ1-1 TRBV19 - TGTGCCAGTAGTATAAGTGACAGGGCCACTGAAGCTTTCTTT CASSISDRATEAFF
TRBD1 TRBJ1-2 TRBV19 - TGTGCCAGTACCCGGGACAGGGTTTATGGCTACACCTTC CASTRDRVYGYTF
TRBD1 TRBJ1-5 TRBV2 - TGTGCCAGCAGTGACTTACAGGGGCCCTTGGGACAGCCCCAGCATTTT CASSDLQGPLGQPQHF
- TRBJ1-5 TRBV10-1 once TGCGCCAGCAGCCCATCACAGGGAAGATGCAATCAGCCCCAGCATTTT CASSPSQGRCNQPQHF
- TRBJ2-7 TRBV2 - TGTGCCAGCCTCCGGACAGCGAGCTCCTACGAGCAGTACTTC CASLRTASSYEQYF
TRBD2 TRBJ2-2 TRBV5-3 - TGTGCCAGAAGCTTGCTATGTTTGCTTTCTCCGACTAGCGGGGGAGACACCGGGGAGCTGTTTTTT CARSLLCLLSPTSGGDTGELFF
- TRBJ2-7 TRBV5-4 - TGTGCCAGCAGCGCGGCCGGGGGAACCAGCTCCTACGAGCAGTACTTC CASSAAGGTSSYEQYF
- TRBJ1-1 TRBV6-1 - TGTGCCAGCAGTGAAGAAACAGGGATGAACACTGAAGCTTTCTTT CASSEETGMNTEAFF
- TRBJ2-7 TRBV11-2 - TGTGCCAGCAGCTTAGCCCCGGTTCCGTACGAGCAGTACTTC CASSLAPVPYEQYF
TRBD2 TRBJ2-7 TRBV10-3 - TGTGCCATCAGTGAGGCGGGGGGCTCCTACGAGCAGTACTTC CAISEAGGSYEQYF
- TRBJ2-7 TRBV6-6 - TGTGCCAGCAGTTACTCCGAAGTTGTCAGAACCTACGAGCAGTACTTC CASSYSEVVRTYEQYF
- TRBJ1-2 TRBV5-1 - TGCGCCAGCACCTCGGGTCAGGGAGGCTACACCTTC CASTSGQGGYTF
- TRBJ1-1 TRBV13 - TGTGCCAGCAGTCATGGACAGATGAACACTGAAGCTTTCTTT CASSHGQMNTEAFF
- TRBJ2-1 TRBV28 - TGTGCCAGCAGTTATGACCGGGGGTCGTTGGCTAATGAGCAGTTCTTC CASSYDRGSLANEQFF
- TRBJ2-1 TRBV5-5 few TGTGCCAGCAGCTTGAGGGCCCTAGCCGAAACCTACAATGAGCAGTTCTTC CASSLRALAETYNEQFF
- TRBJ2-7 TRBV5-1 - TGCGCCAGCAGCCCTGGGGGGGGCCTTTGGAACGAGCAGTACTTC CASSPGGGLWNEQYF
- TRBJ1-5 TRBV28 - TGTGCCAGCACTCCGGAAACCGGCGGGCAGCCCCAGCATTTT CASTPETGGQPQHF
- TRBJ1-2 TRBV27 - TGTGCCAGCAGGGCAATCCCCAGCGTAGATGGCTACACCTTC CASRAIPSVDGYTF
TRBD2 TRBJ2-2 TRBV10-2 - TGCGCCAGCAGTGAGGGCGGGGGGGCGGGCACCGGGGAGCTGTTTTTT CASSEGGGAGTGELFF
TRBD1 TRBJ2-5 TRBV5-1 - TGCGCCAGCAGCCCAGGACAGGGGGAGACCCAGTACTTC CASSPGQGETQYF
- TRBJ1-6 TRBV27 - TGTGCCAGCAGTTTGGCGGGGAATAATTCACCCCTCCACTTT CASSLAGNNSPLHF
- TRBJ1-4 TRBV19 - TGTGCCAGTAGTGGGACACGGATAGAAAAACTGTTTTTT CASSGTRIEKLFF
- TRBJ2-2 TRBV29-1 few TGCAGCGTTGAAGAGTCAGGGGAAGGCACCGGGGAGCTGTTTTTT CSVEESGEGTGELFF
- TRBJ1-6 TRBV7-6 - TGTGCCAGCAGCTTAGAGCCCGGGAGCAGGAATAATTCACCCCTCCACTTT CASSLEPGSRNNSPLHF
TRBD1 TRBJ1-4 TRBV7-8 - TGTGCCAGCAGTCTCCGTCAGGGGGCGGTTGTGGGAAAACTGTTTTTT CASSLRQGAVVGKLFF
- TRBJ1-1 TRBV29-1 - TGCAGCGTGACCCCGGGAAACGAGGGCACTGAAGCTTTCTTT CSVTPGNEGTEAFF
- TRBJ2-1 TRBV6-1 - TGTGCCAGCAGTGGAGTGCGCGATGAGCAGTTCTTC CASSGVRDEQFF
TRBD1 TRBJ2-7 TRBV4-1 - TGCGCCAGCAGCCTATCATGGGACAGGCCCTCAACCTACGAGCAGTACTTC CASSLSWDRPSTYEQYF
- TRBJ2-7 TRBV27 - TGTGCCAGCAGTTCGCGGGACAGAGTACTTTACGAGCAGTACTTC CASSSRDRVLYEQYF
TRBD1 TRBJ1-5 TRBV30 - TGTGCCTGGAAAGGACAGGGGGCCAGCCAGCCCCAGCATTTT CAWKGQGASQPQHF
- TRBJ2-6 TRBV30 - TGTGCCTGGAGTGCAAGAGTCTCTGGGGCCAACGTCCTGACTTTC CAWSARVSGANVLTF
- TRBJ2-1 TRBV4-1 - TGCGCCAGCAGCCAAGATCTAACGTACAATGAGCAGTTCTTC CASSQDLTYNEQFF
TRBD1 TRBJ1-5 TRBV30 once TGTGCCTGGGGGCGGGGACAGGGAGTCTCGGGTTTCCAGCCCCAGCATTTT CAWGRGQGVSGFQPQHF
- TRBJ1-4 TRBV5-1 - TGCGCCAGCAGGAGGGTTTTTAATGAAAAACTGTTTTTT CASRRVFNEKLFF
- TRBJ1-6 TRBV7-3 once TGTGCCAGCAGCTTATACTTTAATTCACCCCTCCACTTT CASSLYFNSPLHF
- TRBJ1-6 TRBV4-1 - TGCGCCAGCAGCACAGCAGGGCATATCTATAATTCACCCCTCCACTTT CASSTAGHIYNSPLHF
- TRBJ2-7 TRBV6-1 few TGTGCCAGCAGGGCGGACAGACGCTCCTACGAGCAGTACTTC CASRADRRSYEQYF
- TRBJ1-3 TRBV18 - TGTGCCAGCTCACGGGCAGCTGGAAGGATAAACACCATATATTTT CASSRAAGRINTIYF
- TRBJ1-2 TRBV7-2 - TGTGCCAGCAGCTTAAGACTACCAGGGGATCATGGCTACACCTTC CASSLRLPGDHGYTF
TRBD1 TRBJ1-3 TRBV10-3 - TGTGCCATCAGTGCGACAGGGACAGGAAACACCATATATTTT CAISATGTGNTIYF
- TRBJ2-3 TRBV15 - TGTGCCACCAGCAGAGATGGCGGCAGCAGCACAGATACGCAGTATTTT CATSRDGGSSTDTQYF
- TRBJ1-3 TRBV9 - TGTGCCAGCAGCGACGCAGATGGAAACACCATATATTTT CASSDADGNTIYF
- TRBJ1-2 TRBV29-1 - TGCAGCGTCCAGGCTAACTATGGCTACACCTTC CSVQANYGYTF
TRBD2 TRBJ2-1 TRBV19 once TGTGCCAGTAGTATTGAGGCTAGCGGGGGGCAAGCGAACAATGAGCAGTTCTTC CASSIEASGGQANNEQFF
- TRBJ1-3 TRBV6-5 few TGTGCCAGCAGACCCATTTTGGGGGGGGCGACCACCATATATTTT CASRPILGGATTIYF
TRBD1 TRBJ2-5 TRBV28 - TGTGCCAGCAGTTACAGGGGGTCTACTTTCCAAGAGACCCAGTACTTC CASSYRGSTFQETQYF
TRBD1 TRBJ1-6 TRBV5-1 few TGCGCCAGCAATCCGAGCGGCGGGACAGAAGATAATTCACCCCTCCACTTT CASNPSGGTEDNSPLHF
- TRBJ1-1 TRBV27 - TGTGCCAGCAGCTTTATCGGGGGATCCACTGAAGCTTTCTTT CASSFIGGSTEAFF
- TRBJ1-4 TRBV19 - TGTGCCAGTAGTATTGGCGGGGGGCCTAATGAAAAACTGTTTTTT CASSIGGGPNEKLFF
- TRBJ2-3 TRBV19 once TGTGCCAGTAGTGGGAAGAGGGTCGGAGATACGCAGTATTTT CASSGKRVGDTQYF
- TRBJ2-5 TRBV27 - TGTGCCACAACGGACAGTTGGGAGACCCAGTACTTC CATTDSWETQYF
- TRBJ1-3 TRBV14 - TGTGCCAGCAGCCAAAAGCTAGGGCAGGGGCTCAGGATACACACCATATATTTT CASSQKLGQGLRIHTIYF
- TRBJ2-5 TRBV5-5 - TGTGCCAGCAGCTTAGAGGAACCCCAAGAGACCCAGTACTTC CASSLEEPQETQYF
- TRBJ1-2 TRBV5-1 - TGCGCCACCTCGGAGTCAGGGTCCTTCTATGGCTACACCTTC CATSESGSFYGYTF